Each of the 22 T cell receptor beta chains below was sequenced from the same sample in a study of OX40 agonist ivuxolimab in advanced cancers. The method behind the library was the immunoSEQ multiplex PCR assay. Drawn from immuneACCESS, this table holds only the in-frame rearrangements with V and J called that TCRdb kept. Clones are partly lost; checked studies trace under half to an unresolved V gene and leave the rest unexplained. The sample profile shows 20,000 to 25,000 clones; 75% to 85% of them were found once. Of the sample, around 20% is held by the ten largest clones. Material: CD4+ or CD8+ T cells sorted from blood, obtained in a trial of the OX40 agonist ivuxolimab. Receptor source: an adult with an advanced solid tumor such as melanoma, head and neck, liver or kidney cancer.

The CDR3: CASSLVGRSSYNEQFF. CDR3 DNA: TGTGCCAGCAGTTTAGTCGGGAGAAGCTCCTACAATGAGCAGTTCTTC. V usage is TRBV28 and J usage is TRBJ2-1; possibly TRBD2 for D (6 bases). Germline V gene lookup returns CDR1 MDHEN and CDR2 SYDVKM. CDR3 length: 16 amino acids. The V end lost 2 bases, the J end lost 0 bases, and 11 bases lay between the germline ends.

V usage is TRBV5-1 and J usage is TRBJ2-2; D possibly corresponds to TRBD1 (5 bases). V lost 6 bases and J 0 bases, leaving 9 bases between the germline ends. Per germline, CDR1 SGHRS and CDR2 YFSETQ. This CDR3 contains 14 residues. The CDR3 protein is CASKVTANTGELFF. For the CDR3, the DNA is TGCGCCAGCAAGGTGACAGCGAACACCGGGGAGCTGTTTTTT.

The chain combines TRBV27 with TRBJ2-2; D tentatively reads TRBD1 or TRBD2 (5 bases each). The CDR3 is 15 amino acids. V lost 7 bases and J 2 bases, leaving 14 bases between the germline ends. The germline gives CDR1 MNHEY, CDR2 SMNVEV (reference sequence). Here the CDR3 DNA reads TGTGCCAGCACCTCGGGACGGGCCAACACCGGGGAGCTGTTTTTT. Its translation is CASTSGRANTGELFF.

This clone was observed a handful of times. The chain uses TRBV9 and TRBJ2-7; no firm D call. Trimming took 0 bases from V and 0 from J, leaving 10 bases between them. In germline, CDR1 is SGDLS, CDR2 YYNGEE. The CDR3 extends over 15 amino acids. CDR3 region: CASSVGGRASYEQYF. The CDR3 nucleotides read TGTGCCAGCAGCGTAGGTGGACGGGCCTCCTACGAGCAGTACTTC.

V usage is TRBV7-9 and J usage is TRBJ2-3, with TRBD1 as a possible D gene (6 bases). Germline-derived CDR1 and CDR2 are SEHNR and FQNEAQ (reference sequence). The CDR3 runs 19 residues. The V and J ends lost 8 bases and 5 bases respectively, with 32 bases between them. The DNA for the CDR3 is TGTGCCAGCCGCCCTCGACCGATAGACAGGAAAAAATCCGGAGATACGCAGTATTTT. As protein: CASRPRPIDRKKSGDTQYF.

The chain recombines TRBV29-1 with TRBJ1-1; 10 bases align to TRBD1. CDR1 is SQVTM and CDR2 is ANQGSEA in the germline V gene. V lost 6 bases and J lost 3; bases outside the gene matches: 1. The CDR3 is 12 residues long. The CDR3 nucleotides read TGCAGCGTAGGGACAGGGGACACTGAAGCTTTCTTT. Translation: CSVGTGDTEAFF.

This clone was observed a few times. The rearrangement uses TRBV11-2 and TRBJ2-1, with 7 bases matching TRBD2. The V segment lost 6 bases and the J segment 6 bases; nucleotides outside the gene matches: 5. The length of the CDR3 is 13 residues. CDR1 and CDR2 (germline): SGHAT, FQNNGV. Here the CDR3 reads CASRAGGFNEQFF. In DNA form, the CDR3 reads TGTGCCAGCAGAGCCGGGGGGTTCAATGAGCAGTTCTTC.

The chain combines TRBV27 with TRBJ2-1; TRBD2 matches 9 bases. Per germline, CDR1 MNHEY and CDR2 SMNVEV (reference sequence). V was clipped by 10 bases and J by 5 bases; unmatched bases: 6. CDR3 length: 13 residues. The chain's CDR3 is CATLASGDNEQFF. The CDR3 bases are TGTGCCACCTTGGCTAGCGGGGACAATGAGCAGTTCTTC.

This chain links TRBV11-2 with TRBJ2-7; TRBD2 aligns across 9 bases. Germline values: CDR1 SGHAT, CDR2 FQNNGV. This CDR3 has 16 amino acids. V was pared by 1 base and J by 1 base, with 5 bases of the junction left unmatched. CDR3 amino acids: CASSLVGSGSSYEQYF. CDR3 nucleotides: TGTGCCAGCAGCTTAGTGGGTAGCGGGAGTTCCTACGAGCAGTACTTC. The full variable domain, in which reference TRBV11-2 and TRBJ2-7 provide the parts outside the CDR3, is EAGVAQSPRYKIIEKRQSVAFWCNPISGHATLYWYQQILGQGPKLLIQFQNNGVVDDSQLPKDRFSAERLKGVDSTLKIQPAKLEDSAVYLCASSLVGSGSSYEQYFGPGTRLTVT.

This clone was seen a single time. The rearrangement joins TRBV6-5 to TRBJ1-6; 9 bases are shared with TRBD1. Trimming at V came to 4 bases and at J to 6 bases, leaving 4 bases not matched to a gene. The germline V gene encodes CDR1 MNHEY and CDR2 SVGAGI. The CDR3 contains 15 residues. CDR3 loop: CASSSGTGFNSPLHF. The CDR3 DNA reads TGTGCCAGCAGTTCCGGGACAGGGTTTAATTCACCCCTCCACTTT.

This clone was found once. The chain employs TRBV7-2 and TRBJ2-3; D may correspond to TRBD1 or TRBD2 (7 bases each). V lost 5 bases and J 5 bases, leaving 17 bases between the germline ends. The CDR3 sequence is 15 residues long. Germline lookup yields CDR1 SGHTA and CDR2 FQGNSA. Here the CDR3 reads CASSLQGGARDTQYF. CDR3 in DNA: TGTGCCAGCAGCCTCCAGGGGGGGGCCCGAGATACGCAGTATTTT.

The chain uses TRBV30 and TRBJ1-1, with D tentatively TRBD1 (6 bases). The germline V gene has CDR1 GTSNPN and CDR2 SVGIG (reference sequence). The CDR3 spans 14 residues. The V gene lost 5 bases and the J gene lost 6 bases, with 19 bases spanning the gap. CDR3 sequence: CAWGRLQGTSEAFF. Here the CDR3 DNA reads TGTGCCTGGGGGCGCCTACAGGGTACCTCTGAAGCTTTCTTT.

This chain joins TRBV5-6 and TRBJ2-1, with 12 bases fitting TRBD1. CDR3 length: 14 residues. Germline trimming cut 4 bases from V and 7 bases from J; bases unmatched to any gene: 3. Germline V gives CDR1 SGHDT, CDR2 YYEEEE. DNA of the CDR3: TGTGCCAGCAGCGGGACAGGGGGCTGGAATGAGCAGTTCTTC. It is translated as CASSGTGGWNEQFF. Looking up the rest from reference TRBV5-6 and TRBJ2-1 gives the full variable domain: DAGVTQSPTHLIKTRGQQVTLRCSPKSGHDTVSWYQQALGQGPQFIFQYYEEEERQRGNFPDRFSGHQFPNYSSELNVNALLLGDSALYLCASSGTGGWNEQFFGPGTRLTVL.

This chain uses TRBV27 with TRBJ1-4; 9 bases map to TRBD1. CDR3 size: 15 residues. Germline loops: CDR1 MNHEY, CDR2 SMNVEV (reference sequence). V lost 7 bases and J lost 7; bases outside the gene matches: 10. The CDR3 sequence: CASKLSGTGSEKLFF. In nucleotides, the CDR3 is TGTGCCAGCAAACTCTCCGGGACAGGGTCTGAAAAACTGTTTTTT.

This chain connects TRBV5-8 to TRBJ2-7; possible D gene TRBD1, 7 bases. This CDR3 is built from 15 residues. In germline, CDR1 is SGHTS, CDR2 YDEGEE. The germline V and J ends were trimmed by 4 bases and 7 bases, with 21 bases remaining between them. CDR3 in DNA: TGTGCCAGCAGCGCCCGGAGTGCAGGGGGGCTGGAGCAGTACTTC. Translating gives CASSARSAGGLEQYF.

The genes are TRBV6-1 and TRBJ1-1; 7 bases align to TRBD1. The V gene end was trimmed by 4 bases and the J gene end by 8 bases; junction bases not matched to a gene: 4. Germline V CDR1 and CDR2: MNHNS, SASEGT. The CDR3 extends over 12 amino acids. CDR3 DNA sequence: TGTGCCAGCAGTGTCGGACAGGTAGAAGCTTTCTTT. Protein product: CASSVGQVEAFF.

With regard to this clone: An end of the junction does not agree with germline; a read error may underlie this. The V gene is TRBV13, the J gene TRBJ1-1; 7 positions agree with TRBD1. Per the germline V gene, CDR1 is PRHDT and CDR2 is FYEKMQ (reference sequence). The CDR3 extends over 13 amino acids. CDR3 residues: CAGSYRGGTEAFF. CDR3 nucleotides: TGTGCCGGCAGCTACAGGGGAGGCACTGAAGCTTTCTTT.

The gene calls are TRBV27 and TRBJ1-4; possibly TRBD1 for D (6 bases). The germline CDR1 and CDR2 sequences are MNHEY and SMNVEV (reference sequence). V dropped 6 bases and J dropped 0 bases, with 14 bases sitting between them. There are 16 residues in the CDR3. CDR3 nucleotides: TGTGCCAGCAGGATACCGGACAGACCAACTAATGAAAAACTGTTTTTT. It yields the protein CASRIPDRPTNEKLFF.

The chain employs TRBV28 and TRBJ2-7; D assignment may be TRBD1 or TRBD2 (5 bases each). There are 15 residues in the CDR3. The germline V gene encodes CDR1 MDHEN and CDR2 SYDVKM. Trimming removed 8 bases from V and 2 bases from J, with 19 bases in between. CDR3 in amino acids: CASCTAGTPTYEQYF. As DNA, the CDR3 is TGTGCCAGCTGCACAGCTGGGACGCCCACCTACGAGCAGTACTTC.

J is TRBJ1-5 and V is TRBV10-3; D is undetermined. The V end was cut by 4 bases, the J end by 6 bases, with 7 bases between. CDR1 ENHRY and CDR2 SYGVKD come from the germline V gene. The CDR3 loop spans 12 amino acids. As DNA, the CDR3 is TGTGCCATCAGTGGCGACCGTCAGCCCCAGCATTTT. It encodes CAISGDRQPQHF.

The genes are TRBV4-1 and TRBJ2-7; 7 bases fit TRBD2. CDR3 length: 16 amino acids. Germline V gene sequence: CDR1 MGHRA, CDR2 YSYEKL. The V and J ends lost 0 bases and 0 bases, in that order; junction bases with no gene match: 5. CDR3: CASSQDRGGSSYEQYF. The CDR3 DNA reads TGCGCCAGCAGCCAAGATCGGGGAGGGAGCTCCTACGAGCAGTACTTC.

The rearrangement links TRBV5-1 to TRBJ1-5, with 7 bases identical to TRBD1. The germline V gene encodes CDR1 SGHRS and CDR2 YFSETQ. V lost 3 bases, J lost 9 bases, and 12 bases stayed unmatched. This CDR3 is built from 15 residues. CDR3 residues: CASSWARTGNWPQHF. CDR3 DNA sequence: TGCGCCAGCAGCTGGGCCCGGACAGGTAATTGGCCCCAGCATTTT.